These 26 T cell receptor beta chains came from one sample sequenced in a study of EBV T-cell therapy then PD-1 blockade in nasopharyngeal carcinoma. Time point noted: 266 days after commencement of treatment, after nivolumab therapy. Specified treatment: AdE1-LMPpoly-expanded autologous EBV-specific T-cell therapy followed by anti-PD-1 nivolumab. Antigens of these TCRs are unknown. Profiling relied on immunoSEQ multiplex PCR, and the TCRdb table lists in-frame clones only, not all of them. Of around 19,000 clones listed, 84% were seen once; the top ten hold more than 25%. The starting material was CD8+ T cells from blood, obtained around day 270 from a patient whose treatment included autologous EBV-specific T cells and nivolumab. The receptors were sampled from a man in his forties with nasopharyngeal carcinoma.

This chain uses TRBV25-1 with TRBJ2-2; no reliable D call. The CDR3 loop spans 12 amino acids. Trimming removed 0 bases at V and 8 bases at J, with 4 bases between. Looked up from germline, CDR1 is MGHDK and CDR2 is SYGVNS. The CDR3 bases are TGTGCCAGCAGTGAATATCGGGGGGAGCTGTTTTTT. Translating it yields CASSEYRGELFF.

The chain joins TRBV30 to TRBJ1-4, with TRBD1 matching over 8 bases. Trimming took 0 bases from V and 8 from J; bases not matched to a gene: 14. The CDR3 runs 17 residues. Germline lookup yields CDR1 GTSNPN and CDR2 SVGIG (reference sequence). The CDR3 DNA follows: TGTGCCTGGAGTGTACATCACCCTCAGGGGGCGGGAGAAAAACTGTTTTTT. Amino acids: CAWSVHHPQGAGEKLFF.

The gene calls are TRBV21-1 and TRBJ1-2. TRBV21-1 is reported as a pseudogene. The CDR3 length is 16 residues. The CDR3 spells CASSSQGGLWGNGYTF. The CDR3 DNA sequence: TGTGCCAGCAGCTCCCAAGGGGGGCTTTGGGGGAATGGCTACACCTTC.

The CDR3 DNA reads as TGTGCCAGTAGCAACGTACTAGCGGGGGTAACCGCCACAGATACGCAGTATTTT. Protein product: CASSNVLAGVTATDTQYF. The chain links TRBV19 to TRBJ2-3; 11 positions match TRBD2. This CDR3 has 18 amino acids. CDR1 and CDR2 from the germline V gene are LNHDA and SQIVND (reference sequence). The V segment lost 6 bases and the J segment 2 bases; nucleotides outside the gene matches: 13.

V is TRBV10-3 and J is TRBJ1-2; D unresolved. The CDR3 is 15 residues long. V lost 0 bases to trimming and J lost 4 bases, with 12 bases between them. Germline V CDR1 and CDR2: ENHRY, SYGVKD. The CDR3 loop is CAISESGRDFYGYTF. The CDR3 DNA reads as TGTGCCATCAGTGAGTCGGGGAGGGATTTCTATGGCTACACCTTC.

In DNA, the CDR3 is TGTGCCAGCAGTTTCTGGGGGCGGAAGGGAGACATTCAGTACTTC. The encoded protein is CASSFWGRKGDIQYF. The chain carries TRBV6-5 and TRBJ2-4; possibly TRBD1 for D (6 bases). Germline-derived CDR1 and CDR2 are MNHEY and SVGAGI. The CDR3 is 15 amino acids. The germline V and J ends were trimmed by 4 bases and 8 bases, with 18 bases remaining between them.

The genes are TRBV6-2 or TRBV6-3 and TRBJ2-1; 8 bases are shared with TRBD1. Germline loops: CDR1 MNHEY, CDR2 SVGEGT. The length of the CDR3 is 17 residues. The J segment lost 0 bases and the V segment lost 5 bases, leaving 9 bases of the junction unmatched. DNA of the CDR3: TGTGCCAGCAGTCACACCGGGACAGGTCCCTCCTACAATGAGCAGTTCTTC. Translating gives CASSHTGTGPSYNEQFF.

With regard to this clone: A junction end diverges from the germline sequence, so it may reflect a read error. The chain combines TRBV9 with TRBJ2-1, with D uncertain. The germline V gene encodes CDR1 SGDLS and CDR2 YYNGEE. The CDR3 is 13 residues long. Here the CDR3 DNA reads TGTACCAGCAGCGTCGCCAGTCGCAATGAGCAGTTCTTC. Residues: CTSSVASRNEQFF.

In its sample, this clone was seen a few times. For the CDR3, the DNA is TGCGCCAGCAGTGAAGGCTATGAAGCTTTCTTT. Amino acid sequence: CASSEGYEAFF. This chain joins TRBV10-2 and TRBJ1-1; D gene ambiguous. V dropped 3 bases and J dropped 7 bases, with 6 bases sitting between them. The CDR3 loop spans 11 amino acids. Germline V gives CDR1 WSHSY, CDR2 SAAADI.

This rearrangement joins TRBV4-3 to TRBJ2-1; 8 positions agree with TRBD2. Germline V gene lookup returns CDR1 LGHNA and CDR2 YSLEER. Losses at the gene ends were 0 bases for V and 8 bases for J; bases not matched to a gene: 6. The CDR3 contains 15 residues. The DNA for the CDR3 is TGCGCCAGCAGCCAAGATCCGGGACTAGGTTATGAGCAGTTCTTC. This sequence encodes CASSQDPGLGYEQFF.

The chain is built from TRBV1 and TRBJ1-6; TRBD1, the table's D call, was not compared with the DNA. TRBV1 is a recognized pseudogene. The CDR3 totals 17 residues. CDR3 region: CTSSRDSKRDYNSPLHF. The DNA of the CDR3 is TGCACCAGCAGCCGGGACAGTAAGAGGGACTATAATTCACCCCTCCACTTT.

J is TRBJ2-1 and V is TRBV12-3 or TRBV12-4; no clear D. Trimming shortened V by 1 base and J by 8 bases, and 3 bases separated the two germline ends. CDR3 length equals 11 residues. CDR3 sequence (DNA): TGTGCCAGCAGTTTAGTCTATGAGCAGTTCTTC. This translates into CASSLVYEQFF.

The rearrangement links TRBV2 to TRBJ2-1, with 13 bases identical to TRBD2. CDR3 length: 15 residues. CDR1 is SNHLY and CDR2 is FYNNEI in the germline V gene. V was pared by 3 bases and J by 8 bases, with 4 bases of the junction left unmatched. In nucleotides, the CDR3 is TGTGCCAGCAGTGACGGGACTAGCGGGATACATGAGCAGTTCTTC. Its translation is CASSDGTSGIHEQFF.

This sequence joins TRBV7-8 and TRBJ1-4; TRBD1 might be the D (5 bases). This CDR3 has 14 residues. V was pared by 1 base and J by 5 bases, with 8 bases between. Germline loops: CDR1 SGHVS, CDR2 FQNEAQ. The CDR3 spells CASSLGRQNEKLFF. CDR3 nucleotide sequence: TGTGCCAGCAGCTTAGGGAGACAGAATGAAAAACTGTTTTTT. The variable domain in full, completed from reference TRBV7-8 and TRBJ1-4, reads GAGVSQSPRYKVAKRGQDVALRCDPISGHVSLFWYQQALGQGPEFLTYFQNEAQLDKSGLPSDRFFAERPEGSVSTLKIQRTQQEDSAVYLCASSLGRQNEKLFFGSGTQLSVL.

This clone was detected a few times. V gene TRBV29-1 combines with J gene TRBJ1-1; no clear D. CDR3 length: 13 amino acids. V lost 6 bases and J lost 2, with 13 bases in between. Germline V gene sequence: CDR1 SQVTM, CDR2 ANQGSEA. In DNA, the CDR3 is TGCAGCGTCTTATCGGGTTCAAACACTGAAGCTTTCTTT. It specifies CSVLSGSNTEAFF.

The chain is built from TRBV1 and TRBJ1-2; no check of the table's D call, TRBD1, against the DNA was made. TRBV1 is a known pseudogene. There are 17 residues in the CDR3. CDR3 in amino acids: CIIRVTGPLKYNYGYTF. The DNA for the CDR3 is TGCATCATCAGGGTGACAGGCCCCCTAAAGTATAACTATGGCTACACCTTC.

The chain has TRBV27 and TRBJ2-3; tentatively, D is TRBD1 (6 bases). Germline CDR1 and CDR2: MNHEY and SMNVEV (reference sequence). The CDR3 spans 14 residues. The V gene lost 5 bases and the J gene lost 4 bases, with 13 bases spanning the gap. The CDR3 loop reads CASSPTTGPDTQYF. CDR3 DNA sequence: TGTGCCAGCAGTCCCACCACAGGGCCAGATACGCAGTATTTT.

This rearrangement joins TRBV5-6 to TRBJ2-1; tentatively, D is TRBD2 (6 bases). The CDR3 is 14 residues long. The germline V gene encodes CDR1 SGHDT and CDR2 YYEEEE. V lost 4 bases and J 3 bases, leaving 11 bases between the germline ends. The CDR3, as DNA: TGTGCCAGCAGCCAGGACTATTTCTACAATGAGCAGTTCTTC. Translated: CASSQDYFYNEQFF.

The chain is built from TRBV16 and TRBJ1-1; D gene ambiguous. The germline gives CDR1 KGHSY, CDR2 FQNENV. The length of the CDR3 is 13 residues. Trimming removed 2 bases at V and 7 bases at J, with 11 bases between. The CDR3 DNA sequence: TGTGCCAGCAGCCAACATCGAGTGGATGAAGCTTTCTTT. Translated: CASSQHRVDEAFF. Filled out from reference TRBV16 and TRBJ1-1, the complete variable domain reads GEEVAQTPKHLVRGEGQKAKLYCAPIKGHSYVFWYQQVLKNEFKFLISFQNENVFDETGMPKERFSAKCLPNSPCSLEIQATKLEDSAVYFCASSQHRVDEAFFGQGTRLTVV.

The chain couples TRBV5-5 to TRBJ2-5; D is undetermined. The V end lost 0 bases, the J end lost 1 base, and 4 bases lay between the germline ends. There are 13 residues in the CDR3. CDR1 is SGHKS, CDR2 YYEKEE, per germline (reference sequence). CDR3 sequence reads: CASSLDVQETQYF. The CDR3 coding sequence is TGTGCCAGCAGCTTGGACGTCCAAGAGACCCAGTACTTC.

The gene calls are TRBV6-4 and TRBJ2-3; D possibly uses TRBD1 or TRBD2 (5 bases each). CDR3 length equals 14 residues. V dropped 3 bases and J dropped 6 bases, with 13 bases sitting between them. Germline V gene lookup returns CDR1 MRHNA and CDR2 SNTAGT. The CDR3 reads CASSDTRGEDTQYF. CDR3 nucleotides: TGTGCCAGCAGTGATACCCGAGGGGAGGATACGCAGTATTTT.

This clone occurred once. This CDR3 reads CASSAGTGGNIQYF. The DNA for the CDR3 is TGTGCCAGCAGTGCAGGGACAGGGGGAAACATTCAGTACTTC. V gene TRBV6-4 combines with J gene TRBJ2-4, with TRBD1 identical over 11 bases. This CDR3 is built from 14 residues. J gave up 6 bases and V 4 bases, and 2 bases lay outside the gene matches. The germline V gene encodes CDR1 MRHNA and CDR2 SNTAGT.

The chain links TRBV27 to TRBJ1-5; 7 bases match TRBD1. Germline-derived CDR1 and CDR2 are MNHEY and SMNVEV (reference sequence). The CDR3 has 13 residues. Trimming at V came to 5 bases and at J to 7 bases, leaving 5 bases not matched to a gene. In DNA, the CDR3 is TGTGCCAGCAGTCCAGACAGGGAACAGCCCCAGCATTTT. As protein: CASSPDREQPQHF.

The V and J genes are TRBV7-9 and TRBJ2-2; D gene unclear. This CDR3 is built from 13 residues. V lost 5 bases to trimming and J lost 2 bases, with 6 bases between them. Germline V CDR1 and CDR2: SEHNR, FQNEAQ (reference sequence). CDR3 amino acids: CASSPVNTGELFF. CDR3 nucleotides: TGTGCCAGCAGCCCTGTCAACACCGGGGAGCTGTTTTTT.

The chain employs TRBV3-1 (or the pseudogene TRBV3-2) and TRBJ2-1; 7 positions agree with TRBD2. Trimming cost V 0 bases and J 6 bases; bases outside gene matches: 11. Germline V gives CDR1 LGHDT, CDR2 YNNKEL (reference sequence). This CDR3 is built from 17 residues. DNA of the CDR3: TGTGCCAGCAGCCAAGATTCGGATAGCGGGCCGATCAATGAGCAGTTCTTC. Protein product: CASSQDSDSGPINEQFF.

V usage is TRBV4-1 and J usage is TRBJ2-6; D uncertain. CDR1 and CDR2 from the germline V gene are MGHRA and YSYEKL. There are 13 residues in the CDR3. V was clipped by 3 bases and J by 4 bases, with 4 bases between them. CDR3 amino acids: CASSHSGANVLTF. For the CDR3, the DNA is TGCGCCAGCAGCCACTCAGGGGCCAACGTCCTGACTTTC.